The 29 T cell receptor beta chains below all came from one sample that was sequenced in a study of tumor and adjacent non-tumor tissue in lung cancer. TCRbeta libraries were built with three rounds of nested PCR, modified from ARM-PCR. MiXCR was run by TCRdb on the multiplex PCR reads, yielding one entry per CDR3 protein. The repertoire has about 90,000 distinct CDR3 sequences, around 82% of them found once; the top ten carry 20% to 25%. RNA was extracted from bulk tissue without any cell sorting. More than 3 cm separated this lung sample from the edge of the tumor. Sequenced sample: distant non-tumor lung tissue. The receptors were gathered from a woman between 45 and 65 years old with non-small cell lung cancer.

A remark on this clonotype: No conserved phenylalanine or tryptophan ends this CDR3, so it is likely a read error. The J gene is TRBJ2-7, the V gene TRBV11-2, with D tentatively TRBD1 (6 bases). CDR1 SGHAT and CDR2 FQNNGV come from the germline V gene. The CDR3 contains 13 residues. The CDR3 DNA reads TGTGTCAGTAGCTCACCCAACAGGGTCGGGCAGTACCTC. It yields the protein CVSSSPNRVGQYL.

Concerning this clonotype itself: Mismatch with germline at one junction end may stem from a read error. The chain links TRBV6-6 to TRBJ2-3; D is perhaps TRBD1 or TRBD2 (5 bases each). This CDR3 has 15 amino acids. The germline gives CDR1 MNHNY, CDR2 SVGAGI (reference sequence). The CDR3: CASGYRDYRTGTQYF. The DNA for the CDR3 is TGCGCCAGCGGATATAGAGACTACCGCACAGGTACGCAGTACTTT.

To note about this clonotype: One end of the junction does not line up with germline, which may come from a read error. The V gene is TRBV6-6, the J gene TRBJ2-3; TRBD2 matches 8 bases. Germline CDR1 is MNHNY and CDR2 is SVGAGI (reference sequence). The CDR3 runs 14 residues. CDR3: CASRRLASTDTQCF. The CDR3, as DNA: TGTGCCAGTAGAAGACTAGCGAGCACAGATACGCAGTGTTTT.

A note on this clonotype: This sequence may be a read error, since a much larger clone differs from it by one base. This chain joins TRBV7-2 and TRBJ2-1, with TRBD2 identical over 7 bases. The CDR3 has 15 residues. Trimming at V came to 3 bases and at J to 4 bases, leaving 6 bases not matched to a gene. The V gene's germline CDR1 is SGHTA and CDR2 FQGNSA. CDR3 sequence reads: CASSLHPSGYNEQFF. DNA for the CDR3: TGTGCCAGCAGCTTGCACCCTAGCGGTTACAATGAGCAGTTCTTC. The full variable domain, with the rest looked up from reference TRBV7-2 and TRBJ2-1, is GAGVSQSPSNKVTEKGKDVELRCDPISGHTALYWYRQSLGQGLEFLIYFQGNSAPDKSGLPSDRFSAERTGGSVSTLTIQRTQQEDSAVYLCASSLHPSGYNEQFFGPGTRLTVL.

On this clonotype: Compared with germline, one end of the junction differs, possibly owing to a read error. This sequence joins TRBV29-1 and TRBJ2-1; D may be TRBD2 (6 bases). The CDR3 consists of 15 residues. Germline lookup yields CDR1 SQVTM and CDR2 ANQGSEA. In DNA form, the CDR3 reads TGCAGCGTTCAACTCTCCGGGAGCTCCTACAATGAGCACTTCTTC. Its protein product is CSVQLSGSSYNEHFF.

The sample holds one count of this clonotype. A read error may account for a junction end that differs from germline. CDR3 DNA: TGCGCCGGCAGCTTGGTTCCCATGGGGGGGGCGAACACCGGGGAGCTGTTTTTT. Translated: CAGSLVPMGGANTGELFF. The chain recombines TRBV5-1 with TRBJ2-2; 7 nucleotides agree with TRBD2. There are 18 residues in the CDR3. Looked up from germline, CDR1 is SGHRS and CDR2 is YFSETQ.

A remark on this clonotype: With a much larger clone just one base away, this may be a read error. The chain links TRBV7-9 to TRBJ2-7, with D maybe TRBD1 (6 bases). The length of the CDR3 is 12 residues. CDR1 SEHNR and CDR2 FQNEAQ come from the germline V gene (reference sequence). DNA of the CDR3: TGTGCCATCAGCCAGGGGTTCTACGAGCAGTACTTC. Its protein is CAISQGFYEQYF.

As concerns this clonotype: This could be a read error, since a much larger clone is one nucleotide away. The CDR3 is CASSFLNAYEQNF. The DNA of the CDR3 is TGTGCCAGCAGTTTCCTGAATGCCTACGAGCAGAACTTC. The chain is built from TRBV28 and TRBJ2-7, with unresolved D. Germline V gives CDR1 MDHEN, CDR2 SYDVKM. CDR3 length: 13 residues.

The V call is TRBV11-2, the J call TRBJ2-7; tentatively, D is TRBD2 (6 bases). This CDR3 has 12 residues. Germline CDR1 and CDR2: SGHAT and FQNNGV. The germline V and J ends were trimmed by 7 bases and 3 bases, with 10 bases remaining between them. CDR3 nucleotides: TGTGCCAGCACGGGAGAAGACTACGAGCAGTACTTC. As protein: CASTGEDYEQYF.

The V gene is TRBV11-2, the J gene TRBJ1-1; 7 positions match TRBD1. The CDR3 is 13 residues long. After removal of 3 bases from V and 6 bases from J, the junction contained 4 bases not matched to a gene. The germline V gene encodes CDR1 SGHAT and CDR2 FQNNGV. The CDR3 coding sequence is TGTGCCAGCAGCTTGACAGGGCGGGCTGAAGCTTTCTTT. Translating gives CASSLTGRAEAFF.

Comment on this clonotype: A read error may account for a junction end that differs from germline. The rearrangement links TRBV5-1 to TRBJ1-5; TRBD1 might be the D (6 bases). The CDR3 spans 15 residues. Germline values: CDR1 SGHRS, CDR2 YFSETQ. The DNA for the CDR3 is TGCGCCAGCAGCTCGGGGCAGAGGGGGAATCAGTCCCAGCATTTT. Encoded protein: CASSSGQRGNQSQHF.

This clonotype was detected only a few times. One end of the junction does not line up with germline, which may come from a read error. This rearrangement joins TRBV6-5 to TRBJ2-7; TRBD2 matches 10 bases. The CDR3 has 16 amino acids. Germline CDR1 is MNHEY and CDR2 is SVGAGI. CDR3 sequence (DNA): TGTGCCAGCAGTTACTCGAGGCTAGCGGGAGTCCATGAGCTGTACTTC. Its protein product is CASSYSRLAGVHELYF.

In the case of this clonotype: No conserved phenylalanine or tryptophan is present at the end of the CDR3, so a read error is the likely explanation. The rearrangement joins TRBV28 to TRBJ1-3; 8 bases are a match to TRBD1. CDR3 length: 15 residues. Germline CDR1 is MDHEN and CDR2 is SYDVKM. CDR3 region: CASSSGTGSGNTIYL. CDR3 coding DNA: TGTGCTAGCAGCTCCGGGACAGGCTCTGGAAACACCATATATCTT.

Notes on this clonotype: One end of the junction is discordant with germline, which a read error may explain. The chain links TRBV6-6 to TRBJ2-7; perhaps TRBD2 as D (6 bases). CDR3 size: 14 residues. Per the germline V gene, CDR1 is MNHNY and CDR2 is SVGAGI (reference sequence). The CDR3 sequence: CASTIRDSPYEQYF. As DNA, the CDR3 is TGTGCTAGCACCATACGGGACTCCCCCTACGAGCAGTACTTC.

This chain connects TRBV6-6 to TRBJ2-3, with TRBD1 as a possible D gene (6 bases). The DNA end is a closer match to TRBJ1-5, so the J assignment may be wrong. The length of the CDR3 is 14 residues. Germline lookup yields CDR1 MNHNY and CDR2 SVGAGI (reference sequence). This chain's CDR3 is CASSAQGHTGTQHF. In nucleotides, the CDR3 is TGTGCCAGCAGTGCCCAGGGACACACAGGTACTCAGCATTTT.

In the case of this clonotype: In this CDR3 the conserved last residue, phenylalanine or tryptophan, is missing, so a read error is likely. The chain joins TRBV6-1 to TRBJ2-3, with a possible D match to TRBD2 (5 bases). The CDR3 is 15 amino acids. Germline CDR1 and CDR2: MNHNS and SASEGT. The CDR3 loop is CASSGGTGGLDTQYI. The CDR3 DNA follows: TGTGCTAGCAGTGGAGGAACGGGTGGATTAGATACGCAGTATATT.

Points on this clonotype: Mismatch with germline at one junction end may stem from a read error. V gene TRBV10-1 combines with J gene TRBJ2-7; D remains unclear. This CDR3 region has 13 residues. Germline CDR1 and CDR2: WNHNN and SYGVQD (reference sequence). CDR3 in amino acids: CASSKSHSYKQYF. CDR3 sequence (DNA): TGCGCCAGCAGCAAATCACACTCCTACAAGCAGTACTTC.

Concerning this clonotype: The conserved closing phenylalanine or tryptophan is absent in this CDR3, likely reflecting a read error. This chain joins TRBV12-3 or TRBV12-4 and TRBJ1-4; a weak D match, TRBD1 (6 bases). This CDR3 is built from 14 residues. Trimming stripped 8 bases from V and 7 bases from J, with 17 bases between. The CDR3 spells CASCSAGVGEKLFS. DNA for the CDR3: TGTGCCAGCTGTTCGGCAGGGGTTGGTGAAAAACTGTTTTCT.

For this clonotype: At one boundary the junction diverges from the germline segment, which might be a read error. The CDR3 region is CASSLEPGVGKLFF. The CDR3 DNA follows: TGTGCTAGTAGCTTAGAACCCGGAGTCGGGAAGCTGTTTTTT. This chain joins TRBV11-2 and TRBJ2-2, with D possibly being TRBD2 (5 bases). CDR1 and CDR2 from the germline V gene are SGHAT and FQNNGV. The CDR3 is 14 amino acids. Full variable domain (outside the CDR3, taken from reference TRBV11-2 and TRBJ2-2): EAGVAQSPRYKIIEKRQSVAFWCNPISGHATLYWYQQILGQGPKLLIQFQNNGVVDDSQLPKDRFSAERLKGVDSTLKIQPAKLEDSAVYLCASSLEPGVGKLFFGEGSRLTVL.

This clonotype showed up many times. The chain recombines TRBV20-1 with TRBJ1-1; D gene ambiguous. Germline CDR1 DFQATT, CDR2 SNEGSKA (reference sequence). This CDR3 contains 14 residues. Trimming took off 3 bases at V and 5 bases at J, with 16 bases between the two ends. The CDR3 DNA reads TGCAGTGCTAGGCTTGGACCCGCGGGGACTGAAGCTTTCTTT. Protein sequence: CSARLGPAGTEAFF.

As for this clonotype: A read error is likely, as this CDR3 ends without the conserved phenylalanine or tryptophan. It is unclear where the CDR3 begins or ends on the DNA, so no DNA is shown, and the CDR3 is as TCRdb lists it. The genes are TRBV12-3 or TRBV12-4 and TRBJ1-2. The length of the CDR3 is 11 amino acids, counting both ends. CDR3 sequence: CASSIGVTNTL.

A remark on this clonotype: This is likely a read error, given that the CDR3 carries no conserved phenylalanine or tryptophan at its end. The V gene is TRBV6-1, the J gene TRBJ2-2; D perhaps matches TRBD2 (7 bases). CDR1 MNHNS and CDR2 SASEGT come from the germline V gene. Deletions cut 11 bases from V and 3 bases from J, with 19 bases between. The CDR3 runs to 15 residues. In DNA, the CDR3 is TGTGCCTCGAAAAGGGGGGGCGGGTACACCGGGGAGCTGTTTTTA. Translated, it gives CASKRGGGYTGELFL.

As to this clonotype: A read error may produce the germline difference seen at one junction end. The rearrangement joins TRBV11-2 to TRBJ2-3; perhaps TRBD1 as D (6 bases). Per the germline V gene, CDR1 is SGHAT and CDR2 is FQNNGV. This CDR3 comprises 15 residues. The CDR3 DNA reads as TGCGCCAGCAGCTTAGAACCCCCAGGGGACCATACGCAGTTTTTT. Protein product: CASSLEPPGDHTQFF.

The rearrangement uses TRBV11-3 and TRBJ2-3; D may be TRBD1 or TRBD2 (5 bases each). CDR3 length: 13 residues. Germline assignment: CDR1 SGHNT and CDR2 YENEEA. The V and J ends lost 5 bases and 4 bases respectively, with 10 bases between them. The CDR3 reads CASSNRGPDTQYF. In DNA, the CDR3 is TGTGCCAGCAGCAACCGGGGCCCAGATACGCAGTATTTT.

A remark on this clonotype: The junction departs from the called germline gene at one end, perhaps through a read error. CDR3 sequence (DNA): TGTACCAGCTGTTTAGAGCTAGCAACCTACAATGAGCAGTTCTTC. Its translation: CTSCLELATYNEQFF. The chain couples TRBV12-3 or TRBV12-4 to TRBJ2-1, with a tentative D call TRBD2 (5 bases). The CDR3 loop spans 15 amino acids.

The J gene is TRBJ2-1, the V gene TRBV12-3 or TRBV12-4; D may be TRBD2 (5 bases). The length of the CDR3 is 15 residues. Trimming took 7 bases from V and 7 from J, leaving 20 bases between them. The CDR3 coding sequence is TGTGCCAGCACTTCTCCTGGACGGGGATCTAATGAGCAGTTCTTC. This gives the protein CASTSPGRGSNEQFF.

Turning to this clonotype: Mismatch with germline at one junction end may stem from a read error. This sequence joins TRBV10-2 and TRBJ2-7, with 10 bases identical to TRBD2. CDR1 WSHSY and CDR2 SAAADI come from the germline V gene. This CDR3 is built from 16 residues. Here the CDR3 reads CSSSVWSGRASYGQYF. CDR3 coding DNA: TGCTCCAGCAGTGTTTGGAGCGGGAGGGCCTCCTACGGGCAGTACTTC.

About this clonotype itself: A read error may produce the germline difference seen at one junction end. The J gene is TRBJ2-3, the V gene TRBV6-2 or TRBV6-3; TRBD1 is a possible D gene (6 bases). Per the germline V gene, CDR1 is MNHEY and CDR2 is SVGEGT. The CDR3 length is 15 residues. The CDR3 reads CVGSYSPGDIDTQYF. The CDR3 region has the DNA TGTGTCGGCAGTTACAGTCCCGGGGACATAGATACACAGTATTTT.

With respect to this clonotype: Relative to the germline gene, one junction end is altered; a read error may explain this. The rearrangement links TRBV4-1 to TRBJ2-1, with 9 bases that match TRBD2. The CDR3 covers 15 residues. Germline V gene lookup returns CDR1 MGHRA and CDR2 YSYEKL. In DNA, the CDR3 is TGTGCCAGCAGGCAAGAGGGACTAGCCCACAATGAGCAGTTCTTC. Amino acid sequence: CASRQEGLAHNEQFF.